This entry concerns a single T cell receptor beta chain. These data come from a study of blood T cells in healthy people across ages. With a J-beta primer mix and a sample-barcoded 5' primer, a second PCR ran 7 to 11 cycles. TCRdb fed the 5' RACE reads into MiXCR, producing one record per CDR3 protein. This sample has hundreds of thousands of distinct CDR3 sequences, with under 65% found just once. The CDR3 consists of 13 residues. Looked up from germline, CDR1 is MNHNS and CDR2 is SASEGT. With 2 bases removed from V and 3 bases from J, the gap between germline ends came to 6 bases. V usage is TRBV6-1 and J usage is TRBJ2-3; D is unclear. The source material was blood. The source is a man in his sixties in good health. This chain's CDR3 is CASSELRTDTQYF. The CDR3 nucleotides are TGTGCCAGCAGTGAATTGCGAACAGATACGCAGTATTTT.